This T cell receptor beta chain originates from a study of cytomegalovirus exposure and HLA in healthy donors. Amplification used 60 Vbeta primers and 13 Jbeta primers. The assay was immunoSEQ multiplex PCR, and TCRdb's table has in-frame clones only and misses some. Here the sample spans 65,000 to 95,000 clones, 78% being singletons. V shed 7 bases and J shed 5 bases, with 17 bases lying between them. CDR1 is SGHTA, CDR2 FQGNSA, per germline. The CDR3 extends over 14 amino acids. A note on this clone: Its antigen is not identified.

Findings and caveats of the study: The study listed around 150 cytomegalovirus-associated TCR beta chains. The likely explanation for a cluster of highly shared sequence variants was sequencing artifact. Common viral pathogens seemed to be connected with several of the most significant clusters, according to a later analysis. Looking again later, the authors saw that most CMV-associated TCR beta chains seemed HLA-restricted.

This clonotype was obtained from a male donor in good health and CMV-seropositive. The V call is TRBV7-2, the J call TRBJ1-1, with D uncertain. Sequenced: PBMCs. In DNA, the CDR3 is TGTGCCAGCAAGGCGAGTCCCGGCGGGACTGAAGCTTTCTTT. Translating it yields CASKASPGGTEAFF.